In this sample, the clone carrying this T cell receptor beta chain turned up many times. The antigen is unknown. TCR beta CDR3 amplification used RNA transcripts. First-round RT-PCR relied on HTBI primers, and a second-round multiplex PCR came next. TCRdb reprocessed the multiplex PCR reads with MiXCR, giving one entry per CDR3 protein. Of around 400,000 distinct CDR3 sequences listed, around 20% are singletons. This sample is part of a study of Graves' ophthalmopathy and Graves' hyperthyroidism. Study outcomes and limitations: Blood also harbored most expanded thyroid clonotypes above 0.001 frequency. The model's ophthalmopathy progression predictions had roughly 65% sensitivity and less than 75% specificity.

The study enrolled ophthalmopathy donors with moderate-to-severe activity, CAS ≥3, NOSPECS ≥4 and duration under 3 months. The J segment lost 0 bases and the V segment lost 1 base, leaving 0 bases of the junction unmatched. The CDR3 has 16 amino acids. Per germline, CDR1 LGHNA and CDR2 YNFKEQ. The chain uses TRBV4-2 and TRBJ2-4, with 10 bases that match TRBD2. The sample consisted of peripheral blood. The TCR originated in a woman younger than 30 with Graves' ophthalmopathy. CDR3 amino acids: CASSQGLAGAKNIQYF. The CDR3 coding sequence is TGTGCCAGCAGCCAAGGACTAGCGGGAGCCAAAAACATTCAGTACTTC.